This T cell receptor (beta chain) was sequenced during a study of blood T cell repertoires in COVID-19. Study-level background: Acute-phase and convalescent COVID-19 samples originated in the United States, Italy and Spain. Sample material is recorded as cDNA or gDNA derived from T cells, B-cell-depleted T cells, or PBMCs.

Trimming pared 2 bases from V and 6 bases from J, leaving 17 bases between. This CDR3 region has 16 residues. Germline lookup yields CDR1 MNHGY and CDR2 SAAAGT. In the original workflow: Reference gene primers were amplified, and this amplification served to estimate nucleated cell counts. Sequenced by immunoSEQ multiplex PCR; TCRdb stores in-frame clones only, minus some. The DNA was the basis for D and trimming; V, J and clone size are from that table. The data show about 330,000 clones, with roughly 90% seen just once and 3.5% to 4% held by the top ten. Source material: peripheral blood. This receptor was obtained from a woman aged 50 to 60 with active or convalescent COVID-19. V and J are TRBV6-8 and TRBJ1-5, with unresolved D. The CDR3 is CASSYPREVSPQPQHF. CDR3 in DNA: TGTGCCAGCAGTTACCCCCGGGAGGTTAGTCCTCAGCCCCAGCATTTT.